Reported below is one T cell receptor beta chain. The data belong to a study of blood T cell repertoires in COVID-19. About the research overall: The United States, Italy and Spain were the sources of the acute and convalescent COVID-19 samples. Sample material is recorded as cDNA or gDNA derived from T cells, B-cell-depleted T cells, or PBMCs.

This CDR3 contains 17 residues. J lost 4 bases, V lost 6 bases, and 8 bases had no gene match. Germline V lookup: CDR1 SNHLY, CDR2 FYNNEI. Per the authors' pipeline: Reference gene primers were amplified, and this amplification served to estimate nucleated cell counts. Assay: immunoSEQ multiplex PCR; the TCRdb copy retains only in-frame clones and omits some. The V and J calls and the clone size are those of that table, but D and trimming were determined from the DNA. The sample lists roughly 120,000 clones; over 80% were seen once. Sequences were obtained from peripheral blood. J is TRBJ2-5 and V is TRBV2; 16 bases align to TRBD2. The TCR comes from a man between 65 and 79 years old with acute or convalescent COVID-19. The CDR3 reads CASRAGTSGGAGETQYF. Written as DNA, the CDR3 is TGTGCCAGCAGGGCCGGGACTAGCGGGGGGGCCGGAGAGACCCAGTACTTC.